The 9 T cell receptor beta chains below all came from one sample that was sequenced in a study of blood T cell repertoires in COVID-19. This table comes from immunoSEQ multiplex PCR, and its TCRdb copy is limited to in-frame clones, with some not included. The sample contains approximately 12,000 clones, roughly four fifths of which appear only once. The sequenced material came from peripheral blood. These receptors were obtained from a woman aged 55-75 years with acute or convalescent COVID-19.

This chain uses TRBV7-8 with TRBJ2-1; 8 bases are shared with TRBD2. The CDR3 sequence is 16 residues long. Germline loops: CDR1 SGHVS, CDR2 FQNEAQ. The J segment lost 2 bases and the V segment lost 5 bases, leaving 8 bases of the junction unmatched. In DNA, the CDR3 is TGTGCCAGCAGCCCTATTCCCGGGGGGGCCTACAATGAGCAGTTCTTC. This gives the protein CASSPIPGGAYNEQFF.

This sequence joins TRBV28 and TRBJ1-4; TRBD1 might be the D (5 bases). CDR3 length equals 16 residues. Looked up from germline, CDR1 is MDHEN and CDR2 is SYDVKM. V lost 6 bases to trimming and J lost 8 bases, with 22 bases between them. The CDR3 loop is CASSKRDSTGVEKLFF. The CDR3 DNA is TGTGCCAGCAGCAAAAGGGACTCTACCGGGGTGGAAAAACTGTTTTTT.

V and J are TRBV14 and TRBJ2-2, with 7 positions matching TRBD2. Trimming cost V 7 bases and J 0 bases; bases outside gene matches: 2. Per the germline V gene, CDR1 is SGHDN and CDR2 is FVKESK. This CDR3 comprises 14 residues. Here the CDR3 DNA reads TGTGCCAGCACCGGGGGGACGAACACCGGGGAGCTGTTTTTT. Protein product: CASTGGTNTGELFF.

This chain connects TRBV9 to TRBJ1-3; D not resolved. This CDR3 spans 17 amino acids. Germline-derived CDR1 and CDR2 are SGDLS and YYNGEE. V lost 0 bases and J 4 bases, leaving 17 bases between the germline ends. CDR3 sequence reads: CASSVGGRWEGGNTIYF. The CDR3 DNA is TGTGCCAGCAGCGTAGGTGGTCGTTGGGAGGGCGGAAACACCATATATTTT.

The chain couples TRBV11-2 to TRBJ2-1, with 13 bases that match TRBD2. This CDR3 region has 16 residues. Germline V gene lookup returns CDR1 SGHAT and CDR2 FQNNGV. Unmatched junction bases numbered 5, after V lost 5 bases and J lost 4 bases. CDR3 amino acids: CASSKLAGGTYNEQFF. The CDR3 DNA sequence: TGTGCCAGCAGCAAACTAGCGGGGGGGACGTACAATGAGCAGTTCTTC.

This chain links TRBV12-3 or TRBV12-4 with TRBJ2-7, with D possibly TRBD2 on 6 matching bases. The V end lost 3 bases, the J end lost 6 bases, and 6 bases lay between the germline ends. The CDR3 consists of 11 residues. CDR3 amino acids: CASSLGGEQYF. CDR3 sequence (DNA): TGTGCCAGCAGTTTGGGAGGCGAGCAGTACTTC.

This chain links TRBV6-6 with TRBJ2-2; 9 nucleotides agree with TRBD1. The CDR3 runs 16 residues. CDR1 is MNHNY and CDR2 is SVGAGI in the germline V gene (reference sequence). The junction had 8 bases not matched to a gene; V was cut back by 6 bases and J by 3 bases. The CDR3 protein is CASRPSGTGHTGELFF. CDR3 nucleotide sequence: TGTGCCAGCAGACCCTCCGGGACAGGGCACACCGGGGAGCTGTTTTTT.

CDR3 sequence (DNA): TGTGCCAGCAGCTCCTACAAGCGGGGTACCTACGAGCAGTACTTC. It codes for CASSSYKRGTYEQYF. This sequence joins TRBV5-4 and TRBJ2-7; 7 bases are shared with TRBD2. The CDR3 spans 15 residues. The junction had 8 bases not matched to a gene; V was cut back by 3 bases and J by 2 bases. The V gene's germline CDR1 is SGHNT and CDR2 YYREEE (reference sequence).

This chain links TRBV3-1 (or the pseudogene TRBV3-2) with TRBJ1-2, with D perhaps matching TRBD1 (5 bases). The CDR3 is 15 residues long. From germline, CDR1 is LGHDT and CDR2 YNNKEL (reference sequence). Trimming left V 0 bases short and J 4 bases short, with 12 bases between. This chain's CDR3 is CASSQDPRVGYGYTF. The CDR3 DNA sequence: TGTGCCAGCAGCCAAGACCCCAGGGTCGGCTATGGCTACACCTTC.